One sample yielded the 12 T cell receptor beta chains listed below, sequenced in a study of cytomegalovirus exposure and HLA in healthy donors. It was with 60 Vbeta and 13 Jbeta primers that the PCR ran. TCRdb's copy holds only in-frame clones and misses some; the assay was immunoSEQ multiplex PCR. The sample's table shows 220,000 or so clones. Sequencing used PBMCs. These receptors all come from a girl aged 2-10 years in good health and CMV-seropositive.

The chain is built from TRBV6-1 and TRBJ2-5; TRBD2 might be the D (6 bases). The germline V gene has CDR1 MNHNS and CDR2 SASEGT. The germline V and J ends were trimmed by 6 bases and 5 bases, with 13 bases remaining between them. The CDR3 is 13 residues long. This CDR3 reads CASSRLVLETQYF. For the CDR3, the DNA is TGTGCCAGCAGCCGACTAGTTCTCGAGACCCAGTACTTC.

This chain links TRBV7-9 with TRBJ2-1; unclear D gene. This CDR3 comprises 15 residues. V was trimmed by 4 bases and J by 0 bases, leaving 10 bases between them. Germline loops: CDR1 SEHNR, CDR2 FQNEAQ (reference sequence). The CDR3 loop reads CASSSDSSSYNEQFF. Written as DNA, the CDR3 is TGTGCCAGCAGCTCCGACTCGAGCTCCTACAATGAGCAGTTCTTC.

The chain employs TRBV10-2 and TRBJ2-3, with D possibly being TRBD2 (9 bases). Deletions cut 5 bases from V and 4 bases from J, with 19 bases between. The CDR3 is made up of 16 amino acids. Looked up from germline, CDR1 is WSHSY and CDR2 is SAAADI. CDR3 coding DNA: TGCGCCAGCAGTCAGGGGGCGGGAGGGGGACCAGATACGCAGTATTTT. Protein: CASSQGAGGGPDTQYF.

The chain carries TRBV2 and TRBJ2-2, with D hard to call. The CDR3 is 13 residues long. Germline values: CDR1 SNHLY, CDR2 FYNNEI. V gave up 2 bases and J gave up 4 bases, with 5 bases separating them. For the CDR3, the DNA is TGTGCCAGCAGTGAAACTGCCACCGGGGAGCTGTTTTTT. Encoded protein: CASSETATGELFF.

The CDR3 DNA reads TGTGCCAGCAGCTTAGAGGCGGGGACTAGTGAGCAGTTCTTC. Amino acids: CASSLEAGTSEQFF. The V gene is TRBV7-2, the J gene TRBJ2-1; 8 nucleotides agree with TRBD2. This CDR3 has 14 amino acids. Germline values: CDR1 SGHTA, CDR2 FQGNSA. Trimming cost V 1 base and J 9 bases; bases outside gene matches: 5.

The chain couples TRBV11-1 to TRBJ2-5; D is possibly TRBD1 (6 bases). V lost 3 bases to trimming and J lost 4 bases, with 12 bases between them. The germline V gene encodes CDR1 SGHAT and CDR2 FQDESV (reference sequence). The CDR3 consists of 14 residues. The CDR3 sequence is CASSFQGRGETQYF. For the CDR3, the DNA is TGTGCCAGCAGCTTCCAGGGCAGGGGAGAGACCCAGTACTTC.

The J gene is TRBJ1-2, the V gene TRBV7-8; D gene unclear. This CDR3 has 15 amino acids. The V gene lost 1 base and the J gene lost 6 bases, with 15 bases spanning the gap. Germline V CDR1 and CDR2: SGHVS, FQNEAQ. The CDR3 region has the DNA TGTGCCAGCAGCTTAGGGGAGTACCCTCTCCATGGCTACACCTTC. Its translation: CASSLGEYPLHGYTF.

DNA of the CDR3: TGCGCCAGCAGAGGGGGCGCCAGGGCACAGAACACTGAAGCTTTCTTT. Translation gives CASRGGARAQNTEAFF. The chain uses TRBV5-1 and TRBJ1-1, with TRBD1 matching over 7 bases. The CDR3 runs 16 residues. Looked up from germline, CDR1 is SGHRS and CDR2 is YFSETQ. V lost 5 bases and J lost 1; bases outside the gene matches: 11.

The chain carries TRBV5-1 and TRBJ2-3, with D maybe TRBD2 (6 bases). This CDR3 spans 15 amino acids. Germline values: CDR1 SGHRS, CDR2 YFSETQ. V lost 4 bases and J 2 bases, leaving 14 bases between the germline ends. CDR3 in amino acids: CASSKEGRSTDTQYF. CDR3 nucleotides: TGCGCCAGCAGCAAGGAGGGACGGTCCACAGATACGCAGTATTTT.

V is TRBV5-4 and J is TRBJ2-1, with 10 bases fitting TRBD2. The V gene end was trimmed by 1 base and the J gene end by 6 bases; junction bases not matched to a gene: 10. Germline-derived CDR1 and CDR2 are SGHNT and YYREEE (reference sequence). This CDR3 has 17 amino acids. Here the CDR3 reads CASSLMGGASGSNEQFF. CDR3 coding DNA: TGTGCCAGCAGCTTGATGGGGGGGGCTAGCGGGAGCAATGAGCAGTTCTTC. The entire variable domain, with the rest obtained from reference TRBV5-4 and TRBJ2-1, is as follows: ETGVTQSPTHLIKTRGQQVTLRCSSQSGHNTVSWYQQALGQGPQFIFQYYREEENGRGNFPPRFSGLQFPNYSSELNVNALELDDSALYLCASSLMGGASGSNEQFFGPGTRLTVL.

The chain employs TRBV27 and TRBJ2-3; 9 positions agree with TRBD2. After removal of 4 bases from V and 4 bases from J, the junction contained 3 bases not matched to a gene. The V gene's germline CDR1 is MNHEY and CDR2 SMNVEV (reference sequence). The CDR3 contains 14 residues. The CDR3 loop reads CASSYIAGADTQYF. The CDR3 nucleotides are TGTGCCAGCAGTTACATAGCGGGAGCAGATACGCAGTATTTT.

V and J are TRBV2 and TRBJ2-3; 11 bases are shared with TRBD2. CDR1 and CDR2 (germline): SNHLY, FYNNEI. The CDR3 length is 16 residues. V shed 3 bases and J 5 bases; nucleotides not matched to a gene: 7. The DNA of the CDR3 is TGTGCCAGCAGTGACACTAGCGGGAGTTTTCGAGATACGCAGTATTTT. Amino acids: CASSDTSGSFRDTQYF. Complete variable domain (other parts from reference TRBV2 and TRBJ2-3): EPEVTQTPSHQVTQMGQEVILRCVPISNHLYFYWYRQILGQKVEFLVSFYNNEISEKSEIFDDQFSVERPDGSNFTLKIRSTKLEDSAMYFCASSDTSGSFRDTQYFGPGTRLTVL.